The 30 T cell receptor beta chains presented below share a single source sample, sequenced in a study of tumor and adjacent non-tumor tissue in lung cancer. Three rounds of nested PCR, following a modified ARM-PCR protocol, produced the TCRbeta library. TCRdb called the multiplex PCR reads again in MiXCR, with one record for every CDR3 protein. The repertoire includes some 97,000 distinct CDR3 sequences, more than 55% of them detected once, and approximately 18% sits in the top ten. This sample's RNA came from whole unsorted tissue. This non-tumor lung sample came from over 3 cm beyond the tumor edge. Sequencing was performed on distant non-tumor lung tissue. The source of these receptors is a man aged 30-40 years with non-small cell lung cancer.

A word on this clonotype: A much larger clone is a single base away; this may be a read error. The genes are TRBV20-1 and TRBJ2-3, with D tentatively TRBD1 or TRBD2 (5 bases each). In germline, CDR1 is DFQATT, CDR2 SNEGSKA (reference sequence). V lost 6 bases to trimming and J lost 5 bases, with 12 bases between them. CDR3 length: 12 residues. The chain's CDR3 is CSAAMGVDTQYF. In DNA form, the CDR3 reads TGCAGTGCGGCTATGGGGGTAGATACGCAGTATTTT.

The chain uses TRBV11-2 and TRBJ2-7; tentatively, D is TRBD2 (6 bases). CDR3 size: 17 residues. Looked up from germline, CDR1 is SGHAT and CDR2 is FQNNGV. Trimming took 0 bases from V and 2 from J, leaving 17 bases between them. The CDR3 DNA reads TGTGCCAGCAGCTTAGAGGGGGGACTTCTCATACCCTACGAGCAGTACTTC. Its protein is CASSLEGGLLIPYEQYF.

This clonotype was found many times. The CDR3 protein is CASSGTGARANYGYTF. The CDR3 bases are TGTGCCAGCAGCGGGACAGGGGCTCGAGCGAACTATGGCTACACCTTC. J is TRBJ1-2 and V is TRBV5-4, with 10 bases matching TRBD1. Per the germline V gene, CDR1 is SGHNT and CDR2 is YYREEE (reference sequence). There are 16 residues in the CDR3. J lost 2 bases, V lost 4 bases, and 8 bases had no gene match.

Points on this clonotype: One end of the junction fails to match germline, which may point to a read error. This sequence joins TRBV4-2 and TRBJ2-7; D ambiguous. The CDR3 is 15 amino acids. The germline CDR1 and CDR2 sequences are LGHNA and YNFKEQ. The CDR3 region is CASRQEYLFLYGQYF. CDR3 nucleotide sequence: TGTGCCAGCAGGCAAGAATATCTCTTCCTTTACGGGCAGTACTTC.

This clonotype has a handful of counts. CDR3 in DNA: TGCAGTGCTTTCCAAACCGGGATATATGGCTACACCTTC. Translation gives CSAFQTGIYGYTF. This chain connects TRBV20-1 to TRBJ1-2; D is unresolved. Germline V gene sequence: CDR1 DFQATT, CDR2 SNEGSKA (reference sequence). V lost 5 bases and J 5 bases, leaving 15 bases between the germline ends. The CDR3 is made up of 13 amino acids.

This clonotype has a single count. Compared with germline, one end of the junction differs, possibly owing to a read error. This chain connects TRBV4-2 to TRBJ2-7; D may be TRBD2 (5 bases). Germline V lookup: CDR1 LGHNA, CDR2 YNFKEQ. This CDR3 is built from 16 residues. The CDR3 DNA follows: TGTGCCAGCAGCCAGGTAGGACTCCATTCAGAGTACGAGCATTACTTC. Amino acids: CASSQVGLHSEYEHYF.

Comment on this clonotype: With a much larger clone just one base away, this may be a read error. This is likely a read error, given that the CDR3 carries no conserved phenylalanine or tryptophan at its end. The V and J genes are TRBV6-6 and TRBJ2-7; the match to TRBD2 covers 10 bases. V trimming: 7 bases; J trimming: 2 bases; junction bases outside the gene matches: 5. The CDR3 sequence is 14 residues long. Germline-derived CDR1 and CDR2 are MNHNY and SVGAGI (reference sequence). The chain's CDR3 is CASTRLAGTYEQYL. CDR3 nucleotide sequence: TGTGCCAGCACAAGACTAGCGGGCACCTACGAGCAGTACTTA.

As to this clonotype: One junction end disagrees with the germline gene, perhaps due to a read error. CDR3 sequence: CSAQISGRSTYNGQFF. The CDR3 bases are TGCAGTGCCCAGATTAGCGGCAGGTCAACCTACAATGGGCAGTTCTTC. This chain connects TRBV20-1 to TRBJ2-1; weak D call: TRBD2 (6 bases). CDR3 length: 16 amino acids. Germline CDR1 DFQATT, CDR2 SNEGSKA (reference sequence).

Points on this clonotype: Germline is not matched at one junction end, which may reflect a read error. V and J are TRBV5-4 and TRBJ1-2, with D uncertain. The CDR3 runs to 14 residues. Germline CDR1 and CDR2: SGHNT and YYREEE (reference sequence). As DNA, the CDR3 is TGTGCCAGCAGTCTGGGAGTGGGGTGCTATGGCTACACATTT. As protein: CASSLGVGCYGYTF.

In the case of this clonotype: A read error is likely, as this CDR3 ends without the conserved phenylalanine or tryptophan. The chain combines TRBV12-3 or TRBV12-4 with TRBJ2-2, with no clear D. The CDR3 sequence is 11 residues long. The DNA of the CDR3 is TGTGACAGCAGTTTTCCCGGGGAGCTGTTTCTT. It specifies CDSSFPGELFL.

A remark on this clonotype: Its ends do not fully match the called genes, so a read error is possible. The CDR3 nucleotides are TGTGCCTCAGGTCTGGGCATGATTAACACTGAAGCTTCCTTT. It specifies CASGLGMINTEASF. V and J are TRBV11-2 and TRBJ1-1; unclear D gene. Germline V gives CDR1 SGHAT, CDR2 FQNNGV. The CDR3 extends over 14 amino acids. The full variable domain, its missing parts supplied by reference TRBV11-2 and TRBJ1-1, is EAGVAQSPRYKIIEKRQSVAFWCNPISGHATLYWYQQILGQGPKLLIQFQNNGVVDDSQLPKDRFSAERLKGVDSTLKIQPAKLEDSAVYLCASGLGMINTEASFGQGTRLTVV.

Only one count was recorded for this clonotype. This chain connects TRBV7-9 to TRBJ1-3; unclear D gene. This CDR3 region has 14 residues. Per the germline V gene, CDR1 is SEHNR and CDR2 is FQNEAQ (reference sequence). Trimming took 5 bases from V and 0 from J, leaving 8 bases between them. CDR3 loop: CASSRRPSGNTIYF. CDR3 nucleotides: TGTGCCAGCAGCCGCCGGCCCTCTGGAAACACCATATATTTT.

Details on this clonotype: Germline is not matched at one junction end, which may reflect a read error. V gene TRBV4-2 combines with J gene TRBJ2-7, with D uncertain. The CDR3 extends over 15 amino acids. The V gene's germline CDR1 is LGHNA and CDR2 YNFKEQ. CDR3 DNA: TGTGCCAGCAACCAAGATCCAACCGACTCCTACGAGCAGTACTTC. Amino acid sequence: CASNQDPTDSYEQYF.

As concerns this clonotype: Compared with germline, one end of the junction differs, possibly owing to a read error. The CDR3 sequence is CSARDTGELADTRYF. CDR3 nucleotide sequence: TGCAGTGCTAGAGATACGGGGGAGCTTGCAGATACGCGGTATTTT. The chain carries TRBV20-1 and TRBJ2-3, with D possibly TRBD2 on 6 matching bases. The CDR3 runs to 15 residues. The germline V gene has CDR1 DFQATT and CDR2 SNEGSKA (reference sequence).

About this clonotype itself: With a much larger clone just one base away, this may be a read error. The gene calls are TRBV29-1 and TRBJ2-2, with D maybe TRBD2 (6 bases). Germline V gene lookup returns CDR1 SQVTM and CDR2 ANQGSEA. The CDR3 totals 16 residues. The DNA for the CDR3 is TGCAGCGTTGCTCCTCATGGGACTTTGAACACCGGGGAGCTGCTTTTT. Translating gives CSVAPHGTLNTGELLF.

This clonotype was observed a handful of times. The chain links TRBV7-9 to TRBJ2-7; D perhaps matches TRBD2 (6 bases). V lost 8 bases and J 2 bases, leaving 16 bases between the germline ends. Germline V gives CDR1 SEHNR, CDR2 FQNEAQ (reference sequence). The CDR3 extends over 14 amino acids. The CDR3 spells CASLSGEITYEQYF. The CDR3 region has the DNA TGTGCCAGCCTCTCGGGGGAAATTACCTACGAGCAGTACTTC.

This chain uses TRBV6-5 with TRBJ2-2; no clear D. CDR1 is MNHEY, CDR2 SVGAGI, per germline. V dropped 1 base and J dropped 7 bases, with 7 bases sitting between them. The CDR3 is made up of 13 amino acids. CDR3 region: CASSYFIGGELFF. The DNA of the CDR3 is TGTGCCAGCAGTTACTTCATTGGCGGGGAGCTGTTTTTT.

For this clonotype: A read error may explain this, as a much larger clone is one base away. The chain joins TRBV20-1 to TRBJ1-1, with TRBD1 as a possible D gene (5 bases). V lost 5 bases and J lost 4, with 14 bases in between. The germline gives CDR1 DFQATT, CDR2 SNEGSKA (reference sequence). This CDR3 comprises 13 residues. The CDR3 loop reads CSAPRDLSTEAFF. The CDR3 DNA sequence: TGCAGTGCTCCGAGGGACCTGAGCACTGAAGCTTTCTTT.

Notes on this clonotype: A read error may explain this, as a much larger clone is one base away. The chain employs TRBV4-3 and TRBJ1-2; 8 nucleotides agree with TRBD1. The CDR3 consists of 15 residues. The germline CDR1 and CDR2 sequences are LGHNA and YSLEER. As DNA, the CDR3 is TGCGCCAGCAGCCAAGATCAGGGACAGGCCTTGGGCTACATCTTC. Its protein product is CASSQDQGQALGYIF.

For this clonotype: An end of the junction differs from the germline gene, which may be a read error. The CDR3: CSVVGDSVGHGSTDTQYF. The CDR3 DNA reads as TGCAGCGTTGTGGGGGATTCGGTAGGACATGGGTCCACAGATACTCAGTATTTT. The chain has TRBV29-1 and TRBJ2-3; possibly TRBD1 or TRBD2 for D (5 bases each). Germline V gene lookup returns CDR1 SQVTM and CDR2 ANQGSEA. This CDR3 is built from 18 residues.

This clonotype was seen more than once but under ten times. The chain uses TRBV20-1 and TRBJ2-1; D gene ambiguous. Trimming took off 0 bases at V and 9 bases at J, with 12 bases between the two ends. The CDR3 sequence is 13 residues long. Germline CDR1 is DFQATT and CDR2 is SNEGSKA (reference sequence). The CDR3 DNA sequence: TGCAGTGCTAGAGACCCTAAGGAGACTGAGCAGTTCTTC. Protein: CSARDPKETEQFF.

As concerns this clonotype: Germline is not matched at one junction end, which may reflect a read error. The chain couples TRBV11-2 to TRBJ2-7; 7 positions agree with TRBD2. Germline CDR1 reads SGHAT; CDR2 reads FQNNGV. The CDR3 has 15 amino acids. The CDR3 sequence: CASSTPRTRYHEQCF. CDR3 in DNA: TGTGCCAGCAGCACCCCCCGGACTAGGTATCACGAGCAGTGCTTC.

In its sample, this clonotype was seen once. Given a much more abundant clone one base away, this may be a read error. This chain joins TRBV14 and TRBJ2-5; TRBD2 might be the D (5 bases). The CDR3 runs 17 residues. V was trimmed by 2 bases and J by 5 bases, leaving 21 bases between them. CDR1 and CDR2 (germline): SGHDN, FVKESK. DNA of the CDR3: TGTGCCAGCAGCCAAAAGGACCTCAGCATTAGGAGGGAGACCCAGTACTTC. It specifies CASSQKDLSIRRETQYF.

This rearrangement joins TRBV11-3 to TRBJ2-5; D possibly corresponds to TRBD2 (5 bases). V was pared by 5 bases and J by 5 bases, with 18 bases between. The CDR3 is 15 residues long. Germline CDR1 reads SGHNT; CDR2 reads YENEEA. Here the CDR3 reads CASSPEGRWWETQYF. CDR3 nucleotide sequence: TGTGCCAGCAGCCCTGAGGGAAGATGGTGGGAGACCCAGTACTTC.

As regards this clonotype: A junction boundary mismatches the germline segment, possibly from a read error. This rearrangement joins TRBV6-6 to TRBJ1-4; no firm D call. Per germline, CDR1 MNHNY and CDR2 SVGAGI (reference sequence). The CDR3 has 15 residues. The CDR3 bases are TGTGCCAGCAGTCTGGAGGGTGCAACTAATGAAAAACCGTTTTTT. Translation: CASSLEGATNEKPFF.

The rearrangement links TRBV6-5 to TRBJ2-3; D gene ambiguous. V was trimmed by 2 bases and J by 11 bases, leaving 17 bases between them. From germline, CDR1 is MNHEY and CDR2 SVGAGI. The CDR3 totals 14 residues. CDR3 DNA sequence: TGTGCCAGCAGTTACGGGCTCCTTGATGGGGAGCAGTATTTT. This translates into CASSYGLLDGEQYF.

This chain links TRBV19 with TRBJ2-7, with 7 bases that match TRBD2. The CDR3 has 13 amino acids. Germline V lookup: CDR1 LNHDA, CDR2 SQIVND (reference sequence). V lost 7 bases, J lost 1 base, and 4 bases stayed unmatched. The CDR3 protein is CASTGGSSYEQYF. Here the CDR3 DNA reads TGTGCCAGTACCGGGGGGTCGTCCTACGAGCAGTACTTC.

This clonotype was counted only a few times. This may arise from a read error, as a much more abundant clone is one base away. V gene TRBV20-1 combines with J gene TRBJ2-3; 12 bases map to TRBD2. The CDR3 consists of 15 residues. In germline, CDR1 is DFQATT, CDR2 SNEGSKA (reference sequence). Here the CDR3 reads CSPRRLAGEADTQYF. The CDR3 DNA follows: TGCAGTCCTAGAAGACTAGCGGGAGAAGCAGATACGCAGTATTTT.

This clonotype came up many times. The V gene is TRBV6-6, the J gene TRBJ2-3; the match to TRBD2 covers 13 bases. CDR1 MNHNY and CDR2 SVGAGI come from the germline V gene (reference sequence). CDR3 size: 15 residues. V lost 11 bases, J lost 2 bases, and 7 bases stayed unmatched. CDR3 sequence (DNA): TGTGCCGGTGGACTAGCGGGGGCCAACACAGATACGCAGTATTTT. It codes for CAGGLAGANTDTQYF.

J is TRBJ2-7 and V is TRBV29-1; weak D call: TRBD2 (6 bases). The CDR3 is 13 amino acids. The V end lost 4 bases, the J end lost 7 bases, and 17 bases lay between the germline ends. The germline gives CDR1 SQVTM, CDR2 ANQGSEA. The CDR3 here is CSVGGGSLREQYF. The DNA for the CDR3 is TGCAGCGTTGGAGGAGGGAGCCTTCGGGAGCAGTACTTC.